Sequencing of this T cell receptor beta chain was carried out in a study of response to subunit inactivated influenza vaccine. Study results and limitations: Only a handful of new T cells, the authors suggested, are recruited with each seasonal influenza vaccination.

Details on this clonotype: The antigen is undetermined.

This CDR3 region has 15 residues. Per germline, CDR1 DFQATT and CDR2 SNEGSKA (reference sequence). The V gene lost 6 bases and the J gene lost 5 bases, with 22 bases spanning the gap. One entry per CDR3 protein, called by TCRdb with MiXCR from the RT-PCR reads. The sample consists of more than 400,000 distinct CDR3 sequences, roughly 7.6% of them appearing once. This clonotype was sampled from a man aged 50-75 years who received an inactivated influenza vaccine. The sample consisted of PBMCs from blood, taken less than 30 months after vaccination. The rearrangement links TRBV20-1 to TRBJ2-5; D unresolved. The DNA of the CDR3 is TGCAGTGCGAAGATCGGTGCCGCCGTTTACGAGACCCAGTACTTC. It yields the protein CSAKIGAAVYETQYF.